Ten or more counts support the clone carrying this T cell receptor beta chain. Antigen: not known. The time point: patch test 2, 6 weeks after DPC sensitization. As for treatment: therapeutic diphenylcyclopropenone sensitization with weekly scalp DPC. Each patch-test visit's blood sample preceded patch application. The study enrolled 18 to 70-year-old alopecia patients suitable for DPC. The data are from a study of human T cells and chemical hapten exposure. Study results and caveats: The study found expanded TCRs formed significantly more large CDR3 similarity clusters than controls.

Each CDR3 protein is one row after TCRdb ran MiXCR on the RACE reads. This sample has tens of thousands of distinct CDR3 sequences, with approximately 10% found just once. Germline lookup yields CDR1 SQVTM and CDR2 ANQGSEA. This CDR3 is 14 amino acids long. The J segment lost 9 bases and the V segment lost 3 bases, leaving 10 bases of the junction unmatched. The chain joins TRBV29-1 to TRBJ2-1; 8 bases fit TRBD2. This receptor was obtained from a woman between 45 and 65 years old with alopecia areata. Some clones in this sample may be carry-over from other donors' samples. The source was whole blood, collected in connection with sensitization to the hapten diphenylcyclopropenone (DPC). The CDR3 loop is CSVEAGLGMGEQFF. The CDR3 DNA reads TGCAGCGTTGAGGCGGGACTAGGAATGGGTGAGCAGTTCTTC.